This T cell receptor (beta chain) was sequenced in a study of read filtering for tumor transcriptome and immune sequencing. Background on the study: Mean patient age was roughly 66 years, range roughly 40 to 80; around 16 male, around 15 female. RNA-seq yielded only about 75 to 1,400 TCR reads, IR-seq about 4 to 10.27 million. Points from the study as a whole: Single-read clonotypes: roughly 81% of IR-seq clonotypes (around 4% of reads), more than 70% of RNA-seq clonotypes (approximately 45% of reads).

From approximately 430 ng of RNA, a library with molecular barcoded alpha/delta and beta/gamma adaptors was made. TCRdb recomputed calls from the reads with MiXCR, one row per CDR3 protein. The table has around 140,000 distinct CDR3 sequences, about 12% seen once. The V gene end was trimmed by 2 bases and the J gene end by 2 bases; junction bases not matched to a gene: 2. There are 14 residues in the CDR3. Per germline, CDR1 MNHEY and CDR2 SVGEGT. The sample holds many counts of this clonotype. Its antigen is as yet unknown. The sequencing input was a population of CD138-negative cells sorted from bone marrow. The chain combines TRBV6-2 or TRBV6-3 with TRBJ2-7; 8 positions agree with TRBD2. The TCR was taken from a donor aged 40 or over with multiple myeloma. CDR3 protein: CASSYDGRAYEQYF. The CDR3 DNA reads as TGTGCCAGCAGTTACGACGGGAGGGCCTACGAGCAGTACTTC.